The 32 T cell receptor beta chains listed next were all sequenced from one sample in a study of shared clonotypes between healthy human individuals (dated by TCRdb to 2020 to 2022). Library preparation was by the immunoSEQ multiplex PCR assay. This is the immuneACCESS table as TCRdb keeps it, with only in-frame sequences that have V and J called. A part of the clones is gone; compared with another copy, unresolved V genes explain less than half, and the rest is unexplained. This sample holds some 690,000 clones; 90% were observed only once. 34% of the sample belongs to the ten largest clones. Sequencing was carried out using memory CD8+ T cells from PBMCs. The sample's cell subset or site label, decoded: CD45RO+ cells pooled with CCR7-negative TemRA cells. The receptor source for this set is a man between 18 and 29 years old in good health. Some clones in this sample may be carry-over from other donors' samples.

The CDR3 DNA follows: TGTGCCAGCAGTTTATTATCAGGAGTTGGTTCCTACGAGCAGTACTTC. It specifies CASSLLSGVGSYEQYF. The chain links TRBV27 to TRBJ2-7; unclear D gene. The CDR3 runs 16 residues. CDR1 is MNHEY, CDR2 SMNVEV, per germline (reference sequence). V shed 1 base and J shed 1 base, with 14 bases lying between them.

This clone was picked up many times. The rearrangement links TRBV4-3 to TRBJ2-1; 7 bases are shared with TRBD2. This CDR3 region has 15 residues. The germline V gene has CDR1 LGHNA and CDR2 YSLEER. Unmatched junction bases numbered 5, after V lost 6 bases and J lost 0 bases. The CDR3 spells CASRTSRSSYNEQFF. CDR3 DNA: TGCGCCAGCAGGACTAGCAGGAGCTCCTACAATGAGCAGTTCTTC.

This chain connects TRBV7-9 to TRBJ2-3; tentative D call: TRBD2 (5 bases). The CDR3 is 15 residues long. Germline CDR1 SEHNR, CDR2 FQNEAQ (reference sequence). V was clipped by 4 bases and J by 2 bases, with 13 bases between them. The CDR3 nucleotides are TGTGCCAGCAGCTCATCTAGCTCCCTCACAGATACGCAGTATTTT. Translation gives CASSSSSSLTDTQYF.

The genes are TRBV20-1 and TRBJ2-1, with D hard to call. This CDR3 is 11 amino acids long. Germline CDR1 and CDR2: DFQATT and SNEGSKA (reference sequence). Trimming cost V 3 bases and J 11 bases, with 11 bases left between them. CDR3 nucleotide sequence: TGCAGTGCTAGTTCCGGGTCCCAGCAGTTCTTC. It encodes CSASSGSQQFF.

The V call is TRBV28, the J call TRBJ1-5; no reliable D call. The germline gives CDR1 MDHEN, CDR2 SYDVKM. This CDR3 spans 15 amino acids. V lost 2 bases and J lost 2, with 10 bases in between. The CDR3 reads CASSLEGAGNQPQHF. The CDR3 nucleotides read TGTGCCAGCAGTTTAGAAGGAGCGGGCAATCAGCCCCAGCATTTT.

The CDR3 here is CASSPRDRGSGEQYF. The DNA of the CDR3 is TGTGCCAGCAGCCCTCGGGACAGGGGGAGTGGGGAGCAGTACTTC. The genes are TRBV9 and TRBJ2-7; 11 bases are shared with TRBD1. V lost 4 bases, J lost 7 bases, and 10 bases stayed unmatched. The CDR3 covers 15 residues. Germline CDR1 and CDR2: SGDLS and YYNGEE.

J is TRBJ2-1 and V is TRBV19; unclear D gene. The CDR3 length is 11 residues. Per the germline V gene, CDR1 is LNHDA and CDR2 is SQIVND (reference sequence). Trimming left V 4 bases short and J 9 bases short, with 7 bases between. The CDR3 protein is CASSTMGEQFF. The CDR3 DNA reads TGTGCCAGTAGTACTATGGGTGAGCAGTTCTTC.

V gene TRBV9 combines with J gene TRBJ2-1, with TRBD2 matching over 10 bases. The V gene end was trimmed by 4 bases and the J gene end by 6 bases; junction bases not matched to a gene: 10. The CDR3 is 16 residues long. Germline V lookup: CDR1 SGDLS, CDR2 YYNGEE. The CDR3 DNA sequence: TGTGCCAGCAGCTCCCCTCTAGCGGGAGACGTCAATGAGCAGTTCTTC. It is translated as CASSSPLAGDVNEQFF.

The chain joins TRBV28 to TRBJ2-5, with 8 positions matching TRBD2. The J call could be wrong; TRBJ2-7 is a better fit for the DNA end. The CDR3 is made up of 16 amino acids. The germline CDR1 and CDR2 sequences are MDHEN and SYDVKM. The DNA of the CDR3 is TGTGCCAGCAGTGCCCTGACTAGCGTAACCTCCTACGAGCAGTACTTC. Translated, it gives CASSALTSVTSYEQYF.

V and J are TRBV27 and TRBJ1-5; unclear D gene. V shed 6 bases and J shed 2 bases, with 11 bases lying between them. The V gene's germline CDR1 is MNHEY and CDR2 SMNVEV (reference sequence). This CDR3 contains 14 residues. DNA for the CDR3: TGTGCCAGCAGGGTTTGGCCGCGCAATCAGCCCCAGCATTTT. Amino acid sequence: CASRVWPRNQPQHF.

The chain links TRBV29-1 to TRBJ1-2; possibly TRBD1 for D (5 bases). CDR3 length: 11 residues. Germline loops: CDR1 SQVTM, CDR2 ANQGSEA. V was cut by 3 bases and J by 4 bases, with 6 bases left in between. CDR3 sequence reads: CSVEGVYGYTF. CDR3 DNA: TGCAGCGTTGAGGGGGTCTATGGCTACACCTTC.

The chain combines TRBV28 with TRBJ2-7; D tentatively fits TRBD1 or TRBD2 (5 bases each). Trimming left V 8 bases short and J 2 bases short, with 19 bases between. CDR3 length: 15 amino acids. Germline V lookup: CDR1 MDHEN, CDR2 SYDVKM. The CDR3, as DNA: TGTGCCAGCCTCGCGGGCCAGGGCCTCACCTACGAGCAGTACTTC. Its protein product is CASLAGQGLTYEQYF.

CDR3 amino acids: CASSSPISGSVNEQFF. In DNA, the CDR3 is TGTGCCAGCAGCTCCCCCATCTCGGGGTCTGTAAATGAGCAGTTCTTC. The chain recombines TRBV11-2 with TRBJ2-1; a weak D match, TRBD2 (5 bases). In germline, CDR1 is SGHAT, CDR2 FQNNGV. Trimming took 4 bases from V and 7 from J, leaving 20 bases between them. The CDR3 consists of 16 residues.

This chain joins TRBV4-1 and TRBJ2-7; 8 nucleotides line up with TRBD2. Germline assignment: CDR1 MGHRA and CDR2 YSYEKL. Trimming removed 1 base from V and 4 bases from J; junction bases left unmatched: 9. The CDR3 is made up of 16 amino acids. DNA for the CDR3: TGCGCCAGCAGCCAAGCGGTCCCTAGCGGGCGTTACGAGCAGTACTTC. The encoded protein is CASSQAVPSGRYEQYF.

The CDR3 loop is CASSLRLLNNEQFF. The CDR3 DNA is TGTGCCAGCAGCTTAAGACTACTGAACAATGAGCAGTTCTTC. The chain combines TRBV7-3 with TRBJ2-1; D is possibly TRBD2 (5 bases). The CDR3 contains 14 residues. V was clipped by 1 base and J by 5 bases, with 9 bases between them. The germline CDR1 and CDR2 sequences are SGHTA and FQGTGA.

This chain uses TRBV30 with TRBJ1-2; 8 bases map to TRBD1. Losses at the gene ends were 5 bases for V and 2 bases for J; bases not matched to a gene: 4. The length of the CDR3 is 13 residues. CDR1 is GTSNPN, CDR2 SVGIG, per germline (reference sequence). DNA for the CDR3: TGTGCCTGGGATCACAGGGGGAACTATGGCTACACCTTC. The encoded protein is CAWDHRGNYGYTF. Combining the CDR3 with reference TRBV30 and TRBJ1-2 gives the whole variable domain SQTIHQWPATLVQPVGSPLSLECTVEGTSNPNLYWYRQAAGRGLQLLFYSVGIGQISSEVPQNLSASRPQDRQFILSSKKLLLSDSGFYLCAWDHRGNYGYTFGSGTRLTVV.

The J gene is TRBJ2-1, the V gene TRBV4-3, with 7 bases matching TRBD2. V gave up 0 bases and J gave up 2 bases; unmatched junction bases: 4. This CDR3 spans 16 amino acids. In germline, CDR1 is LGHNA, CDR2 YSLEER. For the CDR3, the DNA is TGCGCCAGCAGCCAAGATGGCGGGAGTGCCTACAATGAGCAGTTCTTC. Translation gives CASSQDGGSAYNEQFF.

On this clone itself: A much larger clone differs from this one at a single base, so this may be a read error. This chain joins TRBV6-5 and TRBJ2-2; 10 nucleotides agree with TRBD2. CDR1 and CDR2 from the germline V gene are MNHEY and SVGAGI. This CDR3 is 15 amino acids long. DNA of the CDR3: TGTGCCAGCAGTGACTCTAGCGGGAGCACCGGGGAGCTGTTTTTT. It is translated as CASSDSSGSTGELFF.

V usage is TRBV5-4 and J usage is TRBJ2-1; D gene unclear. The V gene's germline CDR1 is SGHNT and CDR2 YYREEE (reference sequence). V lost 0 bases and J 8 bases, leaving 12 bases between the germline ends. This CDR3 region has 14 residues. CDR3 sequence: CASSLGRSGDEQFF. In DNA form, the CDR3 reads TGTGCCAGCAGCTTGGGACGGTCTGGGGATGAGCAGTTCTTC. The full variable domain, its missing parts supplied by reference TRBV5-4 and TRBJ2-1, is ETGVTQSPTHLIKTRGQQVTLRCSSQSGHNTVSWYQQALGQGPQFIFQYYREEENGRGNFPPRFSGLQFPNYSSELNVNALELDDSALYLCASSLGRSGDEQFFGPGTRLTVL.

V is TRBV11-2 and J is TRBJ2-2; TRBD2 aligns across 7 bases. Germline CDR1 SGHAT, CDR2 FQNNGV. This CDR3 spans 16 amino acids. After removal of 1 base from V and 8 bases from J, the junction contained 10 bases not matched to a gene. The CDR3 loop reads CASSLGGWRERGELFF. CDR3 in DNA: TGTGCCAGCAGCTTAGGCGGTTGGCGGGAGAGGGGGGAGCTGTTTTTT. The full variable domain, in which reference TRBV11-2 and TRBJ2-2 provide the parts outside the CDR3, is EAGVAQSPRYKIIEKRQSVAFWCNPISGHATLYWYQQILGQGPKLLIQFQNNGVVDDSQLPKDRFSAERLKGVDSTLKIQPAKLEDSAVYLCASSLGGWRERGELFFGEGSRLTVL.

The chain recombines TRBV14 with TRBJ2-7, with 7 bases identical to TRBD2. With 3 bases clipped from V and 6 bases from J, the junction kept 2 bases outside the gene matches. Germline V gene sequence: CDR1 SGHDN, CDR2 FVKESK. CDR3 length: 12 residues. CDR3 coding DNA: TGTGCCAGCAGCCAGGGGGGGTTCGAGCAGTACTTC. Its protein product is CASSQGGFEQYF.

J is TRBJ1-1 and V is TRBV7-9; the match to TRBD1 covers 12 bases. Germline V gene lookup returns CDR1 SEHNR and CDR2 FQNEAQ (reference sequence). This CDR3 has 16 residues. V lost 5 bases and J lost 11; bases outside the gene matches: 15. The CDR3 DNA follows: TGTGCCAGCAGCGGGACTGACGGGACAGGGGGCCGATCGGCTTTCTTT. Amino acid sequence: CASSGTDGTGGRSAFF. The entire variable domain, with the rest obtained from reference TRBV7-9 and TRBJ1-1, is as follows: DTGVSQNPRHKITKRGQNVTFRCDPISEHNRLYWYRQTLGQGPEFLTYFQNEAQLEKSRLLSDRFSAERPKGSFSTLEIQRTEQGDSAMYLCASSGTDGTGGRSAFFGQGTRLTVV.

The chain couples TRBV7-9 to TRBJ2-1, with D tentatively TRBD1 (6 bases). Between the trimmed V and J ends, which lost 5 bases and 3 bases, there was a span of 11 bases. This CDR3 has 14 amino acids. Germline V gene lookup returns CDR1 SEHNR and CDR2 FQNEAQ (reference sequence). CDR3 nucleotide sequence: TGTGCCAGCAGCCGCAGGGGCGTCTACAATGAGCAGTTCTTC. Amino acid sequence: CASSRRGVYNEQFF.

The DNA of the CDR3 is TGTGCCAGCAGCTTCCCAATCTCATATGACAGGGCCCTACACTACGAGCAGTACTTC. Translated, it gives CASSFPISYDRALHYEQYF. J is TRBJ2-7 and V is TRBV7-3, with 7 bases identical to TRBD1. Germline V CDR1 and CDR2: SGHTA, FQGTGA. The CDR3 totals 19 residues. V lost 3 bases, J lost 3 bases, and 20 bases stayed unmatched.

This clone occurred once. V usage is TRBV5-6 and J usage is TRBJ2-3; the match to TRBD1 covers 7 bases. CDR1 and CDR2 from the germline V gene are SGHDT and YYEEEE. Unmatched junction bases numbered 9, after V lost 3 bases and J lost 2 bases. CDR3 size: 16 residues. CDR3 sequence (DNA): TGTGCCAGCAGCTATGGGACAGCGCTTATCACAGATACGCAGTATTTT. This encodes CASSYGTALITDTQYF.

The chain recombines TRBV19 with TRBJ2-3, with 9 positions matching TRBD2. Looked up from germline, CDR1 is LNHDA and CDR2 is SQIVND (reference sequence). This CDR3 is 16 amino acids long. Losses at the gene ends were 3 bases for V and 3 bases for J; bases not matched to a gene: 7. In nucleotides, the CDR3 is TGTGCCAGTAGTATCCTCGCGGGAGGGTGGACAGATACGCAGTATTTT. It codes for CASSILAGGWTDTQYF. The full variable domain, rest sourced from reference TRBV19 and TRBJ2-3, is DGGITQSPKYLFRKEGQNVTLSCEQNLNHDAMYWYRQDPGQGLRLIYYSQIVNDFQKGDIAEGYSVSREKKESFPLTVTSAQKNPTAFYLCASSILAGGWTDTQYFGPGTRLTVL.

This clone was recorded once. The chain uses TRBV9 and TRBJ1-3; D gene unclear. Germline assignment: CDR1 SGDLS and CDR2 YYNGEE. The CDR3 is 17 residues long. Deletions cut 0 bases from V and 0 bases from J, with 13 bases between. The CDR3 DNA follows: TGTGCCAGCAGCGTAGATCCGGCAGACATCTCTGGAAACACCATATATTTT. This gives the protein CASSVDPADISGNTIYF.

In its sample, this clone was seen once. The V and J genes are TRBV4-1 and TRBJ1-2; no reliable D call. V was pared by 3 bases and J by 5 bases, with 13 bases between. The germline V gene encodes CDR1 MGHRA and CDR2 YSYEKL. The CDR3 is 14 residues long. This CDR3 reads CASSHPGPSYGYTF. DNA of the CDR3: TGCGCCAGCAGCCACCCGGGTCCGTCTTATGGCTACACCTTC.

This chain joins TRBV7-2 and TRBJ2-1; TRBD2 might be the D (6 bases). This CDR3 spans 16 amino acids. V lost 5 bases, J lost 5 bases, and 19 bases lay in between. The germline gives CDR1 SGHTA, CDR2 FQGNSA. The CDR3 DNA follows: TGTGCCAGCAGCCTGGGACTGGCCGTAGGGCACAATGAGCAGTTCTTC. Protein product: CASSLGLAVGHNEQFF. Drawing the rest from reference TRBV7-2 and TRBJ2-1, the complete variable domain is GAGVSQSPSNKVTEKGKDVELRCDPISGHTALYWYRQSLGQGLEFLIYFQGNSAPDKSGLPSDRFSAERTGGSVSTLTIQRTQQEDSAVYLCASSLGLAVGHNEQFFGPGTRLTVL.

This clone was found once. The rearrangement uses TRBV7-2 and TRBJ2-7; a possible D gene is TRBD2 (6 bases). This CDR3 has 13 amino acids. CDR1 is SGHTA and CDR2 is FQGNSA in the germline V gene. Trimming took off 3 bases at V and 3 bases at J, with 9 bases between the two ends. CDR3 bases: TGTGCCAGCAGCTTTCAGACTAGCTACGAGCAGTACTTC. Protein sequence: CASSFQTSYEQYF.

The V and J genes are TRBV4-3 and TRBJ2-6, with D perhaps matching TRBD1 (6 bases). Between the trimmed V and J ends, which lost 0 bases and 2 bases, there was a span of 17 bases. Germline assignment: CDR1 LGHNA and CDR2 YSLEER. The CDR3 contains 19 residues. CDR3 DNA: TGCGCCAGCAGCCAAGATTCCCTTTCAACAGGGACTGGGGCCAACGTCCTGACTTTC. Amino acids: CASSQDSLSTGTGANVLTF.

The chain carries TRBV7-8 and TRBJ2-1; D tentatively fits TRBD1 or TRBD2 (5 bases each). CDR1 and CDR2 (germline): SGHVS, FQNEAQ. Trimming removed 8 bases from V and 7 bases from J, with 15 bases in between. This CDR3 comprises 13 residues. The CDR3 sequence: CASAPGSENEQFF. The CDR3 region has the DNA TGTGCCAGCGCACCAGGGAGTGAAAATGAGCAGTTCTTC.